Each of the 8 T cell receptor beta chains below was sequenced from the same sample in a study of cytomegalovirus exposure and HLA in healthy donors. Vbeta (60) and Jbeta (13) primers were used in the PCR. The table came from immunoSEQ multiplex PCR; TCRdb's copy has only in-frame clones and leaves some out. The data contain under 200,000 clones, around 77% of them seen just once; the ten biggest clones take up about 2.1%. Material for sequencing was PBMCs. Source of these receptors: a woman in her 30s in good health and CMV-seropositive.

The V and J genes are TRBV7-9 and TRBJ1-5; possibly TRBD1 for D (5 bases). Trimming left V 5 bases short and J 5 bases short, with 13 bases between. Germline CDR1 SEHNR, CDR2 FQNEAQ (reference sequence). The CDR3 extends over 14 amino acids. CDR3 sequence reads: CASSPSGGDQPQHF. In nucleotides, the CDR3 is TGTGCCAGCAGCCCCAGCGGGGGGGATCAGCCCCAGCATTTT.

The V gene is TRBV10-3, the J gene TRBJ2-6, with TRBD1 matching over 8 bases. J was trimmed by 1 base and V by 10 bases; bases with no gene match: 12. This CDR3 spans 17 amino acids. Per the germline V gene, CDR1 is ENHRY and CDR2 is SYGVKD. The CDR3 sequence: CATRDRGRSSGANVLTF. The CDR3 DNA follows: TGTGCCACCAGAGACAGGGGTCGGAGTTCTGGGGCCAACGTCCTGACTTTC.

This sequence joins TRBV7-2 and TRBJ2-3; a possible D gene is TRBD2 (6 bases). V lost 1 base and J 0 bases, leaving 8 bases between the germline ends. Germline V lookup: CDR1 SGHTA, CDR2 FQGNSA. The CDR3 has 15 amino acids. This chain's CDR3 is CASSLEAGSTDTQYF. The CDR3 DNA sequence: TGTGCCAGCAGCTTAGAGGCGGGGAGCACAGATACGCAGTATTTT.

About this clone: At one of its ends the junction is not consistent with the germline gene, which may arise from a read error. The chain is built from TRBV5-4 and TRBJ2-5; TRBD1 matches at 8 bases. Per the germline V gene, CDR1 is SGHNT and CDR2 is YYREEE (reference sequence). There are 13 residues in the CDR3. The CDR3 DNA is TGTGCCAGCAGCTTGACGGGACAGGAGAACCAGTACTTC. It is translated as CASSLTGQENQYF.

The rearrangement joins TRBV2 to TRBJ1-4; D gene uncertain. This CDR3 has 14 residues. Germline assignment: CDR1 SNHLY and CDR2 FYNNEI. V gave up 4 bases and J gave up 5 bases, with 11 bases separating them. CDR3 coding DNA: TGTGCCAGCAGTGGACCGTCGGGGAATGAAAAACTGTTTTTT. This encodes CASSGPSGNEKLFF.

V is TRBV2 and J is TRBJ1-1; 11 positions agree with TRBD1. With V trimmed by 5 bases and J by 10 bases, 9 bases remained unmatched. Germline V gene sequence: CDR1 SNHLY, CDR2 FYNNEI. The CDR3 loop spans 14 amino acids. The CDR3 spells CASSSRTGTGGAFF. The CDR3, as DNA: TGTGCCAGCAGTTCACGGACCGGGACAGGGGGAGCTTTCTTT.

The V gene is TRBV28, the J gene TRBJ1-5; 8 nucleotides align to TRBD1. After removal of 6 bases from V and 4 bases from J, the junction contained 8 bases not matched to a gene. This CDR3 has 15 residues. In germline, CDR1 is MDHEN, CDR2 SYDVKM. CDR3: CASRLSGGANQPQHF. The CDR3 DNA sequence: TGTGCCAGCAGACTATCAGGGGGCGCGAATCAGCCCCAGCATTTT.

This chain links TRBV27 with TRBJ2-3, with a weak D call TRBD2 (6 bases). The V gene's germline CDR1 is MNHEY and CDR2 SMNVEV (reference sequence). The CDR3 runs 13 residues. With 8 bases removed from V and 8 bases from J, the gap between germline ends came to 17 bases. The CDR3 DNA follows: TGTGCCAGCGGGTTACCCGGGACTGCTACGCAGTATTTT. Translation gives CASGLPGTATQYF.